The rows below give T cell receptor beta chains drawn from one sample of a study of blood T cell repertoires in COVID-19. Using immunoSEQ multiplex PCR, the repertoire was profiled, and TCRdb retains in-frame clones only, with some absent. Among some 110,000 clones, about 81% were seen once, and the ten largest hold 7.9%. Input material: peripheral blood. Receptors were obtained from a man in his 70s with acute or convalescent COVID-19. Both conserved end residues are part of each CDR3. Fields, in order: V gene, clone size, D gene, J gene, CDR3 length, CDR3 DNA, CDR3 protein. A D gene is named only where the DNA matches it firmly. Size is stated for part of the rows, as once, few or many counts, or as a class when the clone is expanded.

TRBV11-3,NA,TRBD1,TRBJ2-7,15,TGTGCCAGCAGCTACGGGACAGGGAGCTCCTACGAGCAGTACTTC,CASSYGTGSSYEQYF
TRBV6-5,once,TRBD2,TRBJ2-7,13,TGTGCCACCAGCCGCGGGAGCTCCTACGAGCAGTACTTC,CATSRGSSYEQYF
TRBV3-1/TRBV3-2,NA,NA,TRBJ2-7,15,TGTGCCAGCAGCCAAGATAACCGACCGAGGTACGAGCAGTACTTC,CASSQDNRPRYEQYF
TRBV11-2,once,TRBD1,TRBJ1-2,15,TGTGCCAGCACCACATTATTAGGGACAGGCTATGGCTACACCTTC,CASTTLLGTGYGYTF
TRBV5-1,NA,NA,TRBJ2-1,14,TGCGCCAGCAGCTTGTCCCCCTCGAGTGATGAGCAGTTCTTC,CASSLSPSSDEQFF
TRBV18,NA,TRBD2,TRBJ2-2,15,TGTGCCAGCTCACCGAGCGCGGGGGGCACCGGGGAGCTGTTTTTT,CASSPSAGGTGELFF
TRBV6-2/TRBV6-3,few,TRBD2,TRBJ2-1,17,TGTGCCAGCAGTTCCCGACTAGCGGGAGCGATAGGGAATGAGCAGTTCTTC,CASSSRLAGAIGNEQFF
TRBV9,NA,TRBD1,TRBJ1-2,15,TGTGCCAGCAGCAACGTTAACAGGGGGGACTATGGCTACACCTTC,CASSNVNRGDYGYTF
TRBV23-1,NA,TRBD1,TRBJ1-1,22,TGCGCCAGCAGTCAATCAGTTTCGGTCGTGGGACAGGGTGAAAAAGGGAACACTGAAGCTTTCTTT,CASSQSVSVVGQGEKGNTEAFF
TRBV5-1,NA,TRBD1,TRBJ2-7,13,TGCGCCAGCAGAACACAGGGGCCCGGCGAGCAGTACTTC,CASRTQGPGEQYF
TRBV2,few,TRBD2,TRBJ2-3,14,TGTGCCAGCAAAAGCGGGGCGGGGACAGATACGCAGTATTTT,CASKSGAGTDTQYF
TRBV6-1,few,NA,TRBJ1-6,15,TGTGCCAGCAGTGATAAAGCGGGAGGGGCTTCACCCCTCCACTTT,CASSDKAGGASPLHF
TRBV19,NA,TRBD1,TRBJ1-1,13,TGTGCCAGTAGGGACAGGCCGAACACTGAAGCTTTCTTT,CASRDRPNTEAFF
TRBV14,NA,TRBD2,TRBJ2-4,14,TGTGCCAGCACTGCGGCGGGGGGCAAAAACATTCAGTACTTC,CASTAAGGKNIQYF
TRBV7-8,NA,NA,TRBJ2-7,14,TGTGCCAGCAGCTTAGGAGGGGACATAGCCGAGCAGTACTTC,CASSLGGDIAEQYF
TRBV3-1/TRBV3-2,NA,TRBD2,TRBJ2-1,16,TGTGCCAGCAGCCAAGATGGCCGGGGGGCCTACAATGAGCAGTTCTTC,CASSQDGRGAYNEQFF
TRBV28,NA,NA,TRBJ1-1,13,TGTGCCAGCAGGCTTACAAAGGGGACTGAAGCTTTCTTT,CASRLTKGTEAFF
TRBV7-2,NA,NA,TRBJ2-3,15,TGTGCCAGCAGCTCCCGGGTCTCTGGGTCAGATACGCAGTATTTT,CASSSRVSGSDTQYF
TRBV20-1,NA,NA,TRBJ1-4,14,TGCAGTGCTAGTCGGGGGGGGCCTAATGAAAAACTGTTTTTT,CSASRGGPNEKLFF
TRBV28,NA,TRBD2,TRBJ2-7,15,TGTGCCAGCAGCCACGGGAGGCGGGAGGTTAGCGAGCAGTACTTC,CASSHGRREVSEQYF
TRBV6-5,NA,NA,TRBJ1-6,14,TGTGCCAGCAGTTTGCCTAATTATAATTCACCCCTCCACTTT,CASSLPNYNSPLHF
TRBV7-2,NA,TRBD1,TRBJ1-2,14,TGTGCCAGCAGCCTCGGACAGGGAGGTTATGGCTACACCTTC,CASSLGQGGYGYTF
TRBV2,NA,TRBD2,TRBJ2-3,15,TGTGCCAGCAGTGCTGCCCTGGGGGGGGCAGATACGCAGTATTTT,CASSAALGGADTQYF
TRBV3-1/TRBV3-2,NA,NA,TRBJ1-2,13,TGTGCCAGCAGCCGAACAGATAACTATGGCTACACCTTC,CASSRTDNYGYTF
TRBV7-9,once,NA,TRBJ1-2,14,TGTGCCAGCAAGGTGGCAGGGGCCGCAATGGGCTACACCTTC,CASKVAGAAMGYTF
TRBV5-4,NA,TRBD1,TRBJ1-4,18,TGTGCCAGCAGCCACAACCGGGACAGACATTATAACAATGAAAAACTGTTTTTT,CASSHNRDRHYNNEKLFF
TRBV7-8,NA,NA,TRBJ1-3,16,TGTGCCAGCAGCTTAGATCGGGGCGGGACTGGAAACACCATATATTTT,CASSLDRGGTGNTIYF
TRBV2,NA,NA,TRBJ2-3,13,TGTGCCAGCAGTGGGACAAACACAGATACGCAGTATTTT,CASSGTNTDTQYF
TRBV24-1,NA,NA,TRBJ2-1,16,TGTGCCACCAGTGACCTTAATTCACCCGATTCAGTCAAGCAGTTCTTC,CATSDLNSPDSVKQFF